The 26 T cell receptor beta chains reported below all come from one sample, sequenced in a study of monozygotic twins with inflammatory bowel disease. TCRdb reworked the 5' RACE reads into one entry per CDR3 protein, no DNA. The table lists 90,000 to 110,000 distinct CDR3 sequences. Material for sequencing was blood. These receptors were obtained from a human donor with ulcerative colitis or Crohn's disease, or a healthy co-twin of an affected twin (not recorded which).

The chain uses TRBV19 and TRBJ2-1; checking the TCRdb D call of TRBD1 is not possible without DNA. CDR1 and CDR2 from the germline V gene are LNHDA and SQIVND (reference sequence). There are 14 residues in the CDR3. CDR3 loop: CASSIPTGYNEQFF.

The rearrangement joins TRBV6-1 to TRBJ1-5; the D call of TRBD1 rests on TCRdb alone, since no DNA is present to check it. This CDR3 is built from 16 residues. Germline CDR1 and CDR2: MNHNS and SASEGT. CDR3 sequence: CASKQGGLYSNQPQHF.

The V and J genes are TRBV7-9 and TRBJ1-5. Germline CDR1 and CDR2: SEHNR and FQNEAQ (reference sequence). The CDR3 consists of 15 residues. This CDR3 reads CASSSEPQSNQPQHF.

This rearrangement joins TRBV2 to TRBJ2-7. Looked up from germline, CDR1 is SNHLY and CDR2 is FYNNEI. The CDR3 is 12 amino acids. CDR3 sequence: CASRQDSYEQYF.

This chain uses TRBV6-5 with TRBJ2-2; TCRdb names TRBD1, which stays unverified in the absence of DNA. Germline CDR1 and CDR2: MNHEY and SVGAGI. This CDR3 is 15 amino acids long. CDR3 region: CASSNLDSNTGELFF.

The chain uses TRBV20-1 and TRBJ2-7; the D call of TRBD1 rests on TCRdb alone, since no DNA is present to check it. The germline V gene encodes CDR1 DFQATT and CDR2 SNEGSKA (reference sequence). The CDR3 has 13 residues. The CDR3 protein is CSARRAGSYEQYF.

This sequence joins TRBV20-1 and TRBJ1-1; TCRdb designates TRBD1, a call that cannot be tested without DNA. Germline lookup yields CDR1 DFQATT and CDR2 SNEGSKA (reference sequence). The CDR3 loop spans 12 amino acids. The CDR3 is CSAIRGDTEAFF.

CDR3: CASSLGRAEGYGYTF. This sequence joins TRBV5-1 and TRBJ1-2; TCRdb's D call, TRBD1, is unchecked because there is no DNA. The CDR3 length is 15 residues. Germline loops: CDR1 SGHRS, CDR2 YFSETQ.

The rearrangement links TRBV12-3 or TRBV12-4 to TRBJ2-1. The CDR3 extends over 15 amino acids. CDR3 protein: CASSLGFTAANEQFF.

The V gene is TRBV4-1, the J gene TRBJ2-3; the D call from TCRdb, TRBD1, cannot be confirmed without DNA. From germline, CDR1 is MGHRA and CDR2 YSYEKL. The CDR3 totals 16 residues. The CDR3 loop is CASSQGGSGPTDTQYF.

CDR3 in amino acids: CATSSYRYSNQPQHF. This chain joins TRBV15 and TRBJ1-5. This CDR3 is 15 amino acids long. The germline V gene has CDR1 LNHNV and CDR2 YYDKDF (reference sequence).

J is TRBJ2-5 and V is TRBV28; TCRdb names TRBD1, which stays unverified in the absence of DNA. This CDR3 has 18 residues. The germline V gene encodes CDR1 MDHEN and CDR2 SYDVKM. The CDR3 is CASSWTGEYGGATETQYF.

The gene calls are TRBV9 and TRBJ1-1. The CDR3 sequence is 13 residues long. Per the germline V gene, CDR1 is SGDLS and CDR2 is YYNGEE. The CDR3 loop is CASSVAVNTEAFF.

The chain carries TRBV12-3 or TRBV12-4 and TRBJ2-3; TCRdb lists TRBD2, though no DNA is available to test this call. The length of the CDR3 is 13 residues. The CDR3 here is CASSLGALDTQYF.

This rearrangement joins TRBV28 to TRBJ2-7; TCRdb's D gene call, TRBD1, goes unchecked for lack of DNA. Germline lookup yields CDR1 MDHEN and CDR2 SYDVKM. This CDR3 is 14 amino acids long. CDR3 protein: CASSRTGGPYEQYF.

The chain employs TRBV5-1 and TRBJ1-1; TCRdb's assignment of TRBD1 cannot be checked, as there is no DNA. CDR3 length: 14 amino acids. CDR1 is SGHRS and CDR2 is YFSETQ in the germline V gene. The CDR3 here is CASSLGQGLAEAFF.

The chain couples TRBV9 to TRBJ1-3. Germline CDR1 is SGDLS and CDR2 is YYNGEE. The CDR3 contains 16 residues. The CDR3 is CASSIGGPSSGNTIYF.

The chain carries TRBV5-1 and TRBJ2-5. The V gene's germline CDR1 is SGHRS and CDR2 YFSETQ. CDR3 size: 16 residues. CDR3 residues: CASSLATVPYQETQYF.

V and J are TRBV5-1 and TRBJ1-4; TCRdb gives TRBD1 as the D gene, but with no DNA this cannot be confirmed. Looked up from germline, CDR1 is SGHRS and CDR2 is YFSETQ. This CDR3 is 14 amino acids long. The CDR3 is CASSLLGQGQKLFF.

V usage is TRBV18 and J usage is TRBJ2-7; TCRdb's D call of TRBD1 is untestable without DNA. The CDR3 length is 18 residues. CDR1 and CDR2 from the germline V gene are KGHSH and LQKENI. The CDR3 region is CASSPRTPTGPGSYEQYF.

The chain is built from TRBV20-1 and TRBJ2-1; TCRdb indicates TRBD2, and absent DNA this call remains unverified. Germline V gene data show CDR1 as DFQATT and CDR2 as SNEGSKA (reference sequence). The CDR3 is 14 residues long. The CDR3 loop reads CSCRTSGTYNEQFF.

V and J are TRBV5-1 and TRBJ2-2. CDR1 SGHRS and CDR2 YFSETQ come from the germline V gene. CDR3 length: 16 amino acids. CDR3: CASSLVSGRGTGELFF.

This chain connects TRBV19 to TRBJ2-1; TCRdb returns TRBD2, unconfirmable since there is no DNA. The CDR3 covers 15 residues. Germline CDR1 LNHDA, CDR2 SQIVND (reference sequence). The CDR3: CASSIGIAGYNEQFF.

V is TRBV12-3 or TRBV12-4 and J is TRBJ2-5. This CDR3 is built from 13 residues. This CDR3 reads CASSQDRQETQYF.

The chain recombines TRBV20-1 with TRBJ2-5; there is no DNA to check the TCRdb D call of TRBD2. The CDR3 has 11 amino acids. Germline V gives CDR1 DFQATT, CDR2 SNEGSKA (reference sequence). This chain's CDR3 is CSGLVGETQYF.

The chain carries TRBV7-3 and TRBJ2-1; the D call of TRBD2 rests on TCRdb alone, since no DNA is present to check it. Germline loops: CDR1 SGHTA, CDR2 FQGTGA. The length of the CDR3 is 17 residues. CDR3 loop: CASSFWTSPGSYNEQFF. The full variable domain, rest sourced from reference TRBV7-3 and TRBJ2-1, is GAGVSQTPSNKVTEKGKYVELRCDPISGHTALYWYRQSLGQGPEFLIYFQGTGAADDSGLPNDRFFAVRPEGSVSTLKIQRTERGDSAVYLCASSFWTSPGSYNEQFFGPGTRLTVL.